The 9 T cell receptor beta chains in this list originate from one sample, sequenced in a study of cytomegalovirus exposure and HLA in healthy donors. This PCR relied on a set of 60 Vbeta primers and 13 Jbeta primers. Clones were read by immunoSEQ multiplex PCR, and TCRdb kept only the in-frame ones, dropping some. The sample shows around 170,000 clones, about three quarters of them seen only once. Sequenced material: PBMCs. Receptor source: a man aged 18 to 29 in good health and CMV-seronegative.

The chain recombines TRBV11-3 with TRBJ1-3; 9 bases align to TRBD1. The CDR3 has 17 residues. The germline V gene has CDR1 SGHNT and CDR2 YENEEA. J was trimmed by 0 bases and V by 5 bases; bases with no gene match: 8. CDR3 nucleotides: TGTGCCAGCAGCCTAAGGGACAGGGCTTCCTCTGGAAACACCATATATTTT. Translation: CASSLRDRASSGNTIYF.

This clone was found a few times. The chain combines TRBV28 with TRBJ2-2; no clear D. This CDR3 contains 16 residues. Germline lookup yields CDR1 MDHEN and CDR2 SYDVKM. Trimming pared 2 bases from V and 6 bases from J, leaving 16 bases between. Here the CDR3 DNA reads TGTGCCAGCAGTTTACTGACCCCGGCGGTGGCCGGGGAGCTGTTTTTT. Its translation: CASSLLTPAVAGELFF.

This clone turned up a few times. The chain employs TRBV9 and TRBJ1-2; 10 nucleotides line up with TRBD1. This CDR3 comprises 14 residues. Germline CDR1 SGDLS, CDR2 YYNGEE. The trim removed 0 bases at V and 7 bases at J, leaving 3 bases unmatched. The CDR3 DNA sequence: TGTGCCAGCAGCGTAGAGGGACAGGGGATTGGCTACACCTTC. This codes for CASSVEGQGIGYTF. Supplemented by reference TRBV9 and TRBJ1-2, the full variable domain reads DSGVTQTPKHLITATGQRVTLRCSPRSGDLSVYWYQQSLDQGLQFLIQYYNGEERAKGNILERFSAQQFPDLHSELNLSSLELGDSALYFCASSVEGQGIGYTFGSGTRLTVV.

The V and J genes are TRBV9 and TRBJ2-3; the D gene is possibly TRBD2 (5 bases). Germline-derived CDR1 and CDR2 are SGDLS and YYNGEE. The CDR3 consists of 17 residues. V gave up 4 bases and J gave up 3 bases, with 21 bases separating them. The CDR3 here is CASSNPNREESTDTQYF. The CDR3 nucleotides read TGTGCCAGCAGCAATCCTAACCGGGAAGAGTCGACAGATACGCAGTATTTT.

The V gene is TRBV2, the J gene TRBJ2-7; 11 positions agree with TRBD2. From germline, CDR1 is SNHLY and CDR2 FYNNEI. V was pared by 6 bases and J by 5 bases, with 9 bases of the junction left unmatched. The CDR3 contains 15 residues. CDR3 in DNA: TGTGCCAGCAGCCCCGGCGGGACTAGCGGAGACGAGCAGTACTTC. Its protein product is CASSPGGTSGDEQYF.

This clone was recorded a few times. DNA for the CDR3: TGTGCCAGCAGGGGCCAGGGAAGGTGGGCCCAAGAGACCCAGTACTTC. Translation gives CASRGQGRWAQETQYF. The chain carries TRBV27 and TRBJ2-5, with D perhaps matching TRBD1 (5 bases). CDR1 is MNHEY and CDR2 is SMNVEV in the germline V gene (reference sequence). The CDR3 is 16 residues long. Trimming took 6 bases from V and 1 from J, leaving 18 bases between them.

The CDR3 loop is CASSQPHRAEQYF. The DNA of the CDR3 is TGTGCCAGCAGCCAACCCCACAGGGCCGAGCAGTACTTC. The chain combines TRBV4-2 with TRBJ2-7; the D gene is possibly TRBD1 (6 bases). Germline V CDR1 and CDR2: LGHNA, YNFKEQ. V was cut by 2 bases and J by 6 bases, with 11 bases left in between. The CDR3 totals 13 residues.

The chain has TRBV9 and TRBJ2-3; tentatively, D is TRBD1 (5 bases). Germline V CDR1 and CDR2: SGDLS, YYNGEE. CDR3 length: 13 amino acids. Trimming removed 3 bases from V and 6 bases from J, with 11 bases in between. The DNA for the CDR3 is TGTGCCAGCAGCGGATCGCACAGGGATACGCAGTATTTT. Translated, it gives CASSGSHRDTQYF.

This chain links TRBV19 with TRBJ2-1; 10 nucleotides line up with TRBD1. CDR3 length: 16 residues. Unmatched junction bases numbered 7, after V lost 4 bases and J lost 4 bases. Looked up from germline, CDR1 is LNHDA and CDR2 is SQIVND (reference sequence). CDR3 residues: CASSTPGQGRYNEQFF. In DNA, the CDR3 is TGTGCCAGTAGTACTCCGGGACAGGGGCGGTACAATGAGCAGTTCTTC.